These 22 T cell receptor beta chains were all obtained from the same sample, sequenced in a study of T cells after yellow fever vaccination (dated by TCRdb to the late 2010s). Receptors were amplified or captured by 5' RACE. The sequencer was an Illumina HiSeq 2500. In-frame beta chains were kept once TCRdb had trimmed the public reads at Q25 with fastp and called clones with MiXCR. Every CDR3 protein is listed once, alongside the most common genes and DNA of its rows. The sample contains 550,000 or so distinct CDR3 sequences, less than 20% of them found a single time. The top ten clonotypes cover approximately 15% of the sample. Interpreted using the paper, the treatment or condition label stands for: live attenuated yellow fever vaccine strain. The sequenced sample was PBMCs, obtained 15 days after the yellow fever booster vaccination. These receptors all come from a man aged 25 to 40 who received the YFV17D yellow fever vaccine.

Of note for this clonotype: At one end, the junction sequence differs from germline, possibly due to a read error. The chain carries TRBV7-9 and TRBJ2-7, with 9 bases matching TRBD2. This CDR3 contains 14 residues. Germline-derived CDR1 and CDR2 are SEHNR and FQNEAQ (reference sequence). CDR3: CASTLGLASYEQYF. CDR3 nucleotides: TGTGCCAGCACCTTAGGACTAGCGTCCTACGAGCAGTACTTC.

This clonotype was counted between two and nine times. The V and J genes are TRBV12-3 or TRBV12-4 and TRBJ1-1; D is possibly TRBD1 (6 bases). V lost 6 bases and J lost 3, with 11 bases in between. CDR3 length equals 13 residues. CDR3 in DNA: TGTGCCAGCAGGCCGAACAGGGACACTGAAGCTTTCTTT. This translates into CASRPNRDTEAFF.

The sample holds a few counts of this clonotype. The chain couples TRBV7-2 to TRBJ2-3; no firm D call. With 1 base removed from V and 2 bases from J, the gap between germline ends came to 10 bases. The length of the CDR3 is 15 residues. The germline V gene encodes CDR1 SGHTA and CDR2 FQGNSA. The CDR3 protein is CASSLGLLTTDTQYF. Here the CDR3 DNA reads TGTGCCAGCAGCTTAGGTCTGTTGACCACAGATACGCAGTATTTT.

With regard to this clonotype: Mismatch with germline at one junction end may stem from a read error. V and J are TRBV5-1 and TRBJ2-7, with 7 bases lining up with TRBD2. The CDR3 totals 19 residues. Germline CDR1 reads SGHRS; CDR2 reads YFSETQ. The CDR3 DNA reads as TGCGCCGGCAGCTTGGGAGGGGCCGGGTCCCGAGACGTCCCCTACGAGCAGTACTTC. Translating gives CAGSLGGAGSRDVPYEQYF.

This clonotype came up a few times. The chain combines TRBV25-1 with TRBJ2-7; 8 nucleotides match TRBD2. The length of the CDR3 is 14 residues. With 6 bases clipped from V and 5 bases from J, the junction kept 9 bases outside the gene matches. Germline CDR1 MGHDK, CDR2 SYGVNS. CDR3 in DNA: TGTGCCAGCAGCGATGTAGCGGGATCGGACGAGCAGTACTTC. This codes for CASSDVAGSDEQYF.

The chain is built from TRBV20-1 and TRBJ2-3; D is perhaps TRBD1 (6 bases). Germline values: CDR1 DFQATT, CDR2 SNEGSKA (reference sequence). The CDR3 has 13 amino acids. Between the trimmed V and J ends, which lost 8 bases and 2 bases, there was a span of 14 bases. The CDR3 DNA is TGCAGTCAGAGGACAGTAGACACAGATACGCAGTATTTT. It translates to CSQRTVDTDTQYF.

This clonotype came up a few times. CDR3 sequence (DNA): TGTGCCAGCAGTCAAGGACAGGGGAAAACTTACGAGCAGTACTTC. Its protein is CASSQGQGKTYEQYF. V is TRBV6-1 and J is TRBJ2-7; 9 bases are a match to TRBD1. The germline V gene encodes CDR1 MNHNS and CDR2 SASEGT. V shed 5 bases and J 4 bases; nucleotides not matched to a gene: 9. The CDR3 is made up of 15 amino acids.

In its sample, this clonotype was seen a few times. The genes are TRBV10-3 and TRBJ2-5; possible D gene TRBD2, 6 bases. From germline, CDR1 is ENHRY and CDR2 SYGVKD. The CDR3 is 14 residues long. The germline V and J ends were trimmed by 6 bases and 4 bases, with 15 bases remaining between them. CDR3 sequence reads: CAIRGDSLTETQYF. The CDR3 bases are TGTGCCATCAGGGGGGACTCACTCACAGAGACCCAGTACTTC.

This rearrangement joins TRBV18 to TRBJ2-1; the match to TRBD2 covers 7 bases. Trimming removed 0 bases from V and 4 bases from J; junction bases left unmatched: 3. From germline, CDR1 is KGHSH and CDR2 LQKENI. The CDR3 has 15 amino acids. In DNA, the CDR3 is TGTGCCAGCTCACCACCCACCGGGGGGTACAATGAGCAGTTCTTC. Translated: CASSPPTGGYNEQFF.

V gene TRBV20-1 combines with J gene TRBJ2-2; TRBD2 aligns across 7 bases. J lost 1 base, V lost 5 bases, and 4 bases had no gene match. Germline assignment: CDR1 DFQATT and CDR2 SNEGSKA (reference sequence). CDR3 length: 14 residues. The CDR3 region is CSALSGMNTGELFF. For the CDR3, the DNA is TGCAGTGCTCTGAGCGGGATGAACACCGGGGAGCTGTTTTTT.

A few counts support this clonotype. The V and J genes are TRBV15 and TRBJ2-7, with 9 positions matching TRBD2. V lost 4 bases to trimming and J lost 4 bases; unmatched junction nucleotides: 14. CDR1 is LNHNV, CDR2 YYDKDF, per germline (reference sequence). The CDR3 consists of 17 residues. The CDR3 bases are TGTGCCACCAGCACCCCATTAGCGGGAGTCACCGTGTACGAGCAGTACTTC. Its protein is CATSTPLAGVTVYEQYF.

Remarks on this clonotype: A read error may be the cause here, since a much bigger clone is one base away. CDR3 DNA sequence: TGTGCCAGCAGACACCAAGAGACCCAGTACTTC. It is translated as CASRHQETQYF. The V call is TRBV27, the J call TRBJ2-5; unclear D gene. The CDR3 runs 11 residues. The V end was cut by 6 bases, the J end by 0 bases, with 2 bases between. The V gene's germline CDR1 is MNHEY and CDR2 SMNVEV (reference sequence).

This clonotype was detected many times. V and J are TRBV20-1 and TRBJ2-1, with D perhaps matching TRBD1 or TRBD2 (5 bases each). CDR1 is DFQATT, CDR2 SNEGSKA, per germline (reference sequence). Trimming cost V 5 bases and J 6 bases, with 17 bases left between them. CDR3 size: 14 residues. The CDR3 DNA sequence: TGCAGTGCTGGGCGGGTTCTCGGGGCCAATGAGCAGTTCTTC. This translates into CSAGRVLGANEQFF.

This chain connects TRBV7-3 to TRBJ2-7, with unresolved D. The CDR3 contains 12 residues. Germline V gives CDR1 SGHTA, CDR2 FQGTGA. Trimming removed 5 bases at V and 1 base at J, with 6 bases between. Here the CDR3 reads CASSKNSYEQYF. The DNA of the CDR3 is TGTGCCAGCAGCAAAAATTCCTACGAGCAGTACTTC. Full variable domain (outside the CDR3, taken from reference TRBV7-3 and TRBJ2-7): GAGVSQTPSNKVTEKGKYVELRCDPISGHTALYWYRQSLGQGPEFLIYFQGTGAADDSGLPNDRFFAVRPEGSVSTLKIQRTERGDSAVYLCASSKNSYEQYFGPGTRLTVT.

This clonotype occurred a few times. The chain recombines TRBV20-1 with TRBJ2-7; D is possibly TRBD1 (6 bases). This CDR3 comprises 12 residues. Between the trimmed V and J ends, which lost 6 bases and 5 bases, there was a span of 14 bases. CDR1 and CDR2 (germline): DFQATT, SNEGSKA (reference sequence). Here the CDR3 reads CSARGEVDEQYF. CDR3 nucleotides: TGCAGTGCCAGGGGCGAGGTTGACGAGCAGTACTTC.

CDR3 nucleotides: TGCAGTGCACGGGACCTAACATCCTACGAGCAGTACTTC. This translates into CSARDLTSYEQYF. This chain links TRBV20-1 with TRBJ2-7; the D call may be TRBD1 or TRBD2 (5 bases each). Trimming took off 6 bases at V and 1 base at J, with 13 bases between the two ends. The germline CDR1 and CDR2 sequences are DFQATT and SNEGSKA (reference sequence). The CDR3 loop spans 13 amino acids.

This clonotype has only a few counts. CDR3 sequence reads: CSVGFGGSSYNEQFF. The CDR3, as DNA: TGCAGCGTTGGGTTCGGGGGGAGCTCCTACAATGAGCAGTTCTTC. The chain employs TRBV29-1 and TRBJ2-1, with 7 bases aligning to TRBD2. The V gene end was trimmed by 4 bases and the J gene end by 0 bases; junction bases not matched to a gene: 6. This CDR3 is built from 15 residues. Germline V gene sequence: CDR1 SQVTM, CDR2 ANQGSEA.

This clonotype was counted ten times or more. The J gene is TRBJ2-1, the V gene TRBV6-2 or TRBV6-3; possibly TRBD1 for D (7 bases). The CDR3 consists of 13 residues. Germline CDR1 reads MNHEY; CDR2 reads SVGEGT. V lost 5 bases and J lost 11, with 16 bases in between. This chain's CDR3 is CASSAGTAGKQFF. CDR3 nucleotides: TGTGCCAGCAGTGCGGGGACAGCGGGCAAGCAGTTCTTC.

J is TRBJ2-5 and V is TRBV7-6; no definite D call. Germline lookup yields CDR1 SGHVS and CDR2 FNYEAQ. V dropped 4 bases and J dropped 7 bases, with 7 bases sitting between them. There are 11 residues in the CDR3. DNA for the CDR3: TGTGCCAGCAGCTCCACTGGGACCCAGTACTTC. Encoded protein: CASSSTGTQYF.

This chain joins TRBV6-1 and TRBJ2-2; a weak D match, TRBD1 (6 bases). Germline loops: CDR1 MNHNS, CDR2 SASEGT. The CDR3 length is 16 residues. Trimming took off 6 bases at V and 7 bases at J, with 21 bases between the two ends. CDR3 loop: CASRPTGPLSVGELFF. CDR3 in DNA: TGTGCCAGCAGACCTACAGGGCCTTTAAGCGTCGGGGAGCTGTTTTTT.

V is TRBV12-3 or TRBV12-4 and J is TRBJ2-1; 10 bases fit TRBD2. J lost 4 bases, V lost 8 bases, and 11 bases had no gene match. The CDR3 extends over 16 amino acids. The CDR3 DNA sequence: TGTGCCAGCCGGCAGGGAGCACTAGCGGGGTACAATGAGCAGTTCTTC. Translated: CASRQGALAGYNEQFF.

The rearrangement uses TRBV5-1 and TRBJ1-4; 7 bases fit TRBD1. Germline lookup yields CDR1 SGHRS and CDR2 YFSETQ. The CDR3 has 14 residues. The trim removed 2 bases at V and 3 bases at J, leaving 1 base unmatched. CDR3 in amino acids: CASSFQGANEKLFF. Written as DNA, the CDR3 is TGCGCCAGCAGCTTTCAGGGGGCTAATGAAAAACTGTTTTTT.